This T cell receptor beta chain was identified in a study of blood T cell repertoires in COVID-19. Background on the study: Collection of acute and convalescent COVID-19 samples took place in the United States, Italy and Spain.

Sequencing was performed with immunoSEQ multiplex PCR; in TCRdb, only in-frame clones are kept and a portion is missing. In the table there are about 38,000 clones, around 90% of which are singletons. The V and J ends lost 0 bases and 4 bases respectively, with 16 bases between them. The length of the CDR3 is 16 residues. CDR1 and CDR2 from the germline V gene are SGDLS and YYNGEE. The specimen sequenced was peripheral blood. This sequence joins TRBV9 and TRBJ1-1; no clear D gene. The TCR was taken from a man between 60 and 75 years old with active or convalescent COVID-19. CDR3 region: CASSVGGSVSSTEAFF. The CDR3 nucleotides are TGTGCCAGCAGCGTAGGAGGATCGGTCAGCAGCACTGAAGCTTTCTTT.